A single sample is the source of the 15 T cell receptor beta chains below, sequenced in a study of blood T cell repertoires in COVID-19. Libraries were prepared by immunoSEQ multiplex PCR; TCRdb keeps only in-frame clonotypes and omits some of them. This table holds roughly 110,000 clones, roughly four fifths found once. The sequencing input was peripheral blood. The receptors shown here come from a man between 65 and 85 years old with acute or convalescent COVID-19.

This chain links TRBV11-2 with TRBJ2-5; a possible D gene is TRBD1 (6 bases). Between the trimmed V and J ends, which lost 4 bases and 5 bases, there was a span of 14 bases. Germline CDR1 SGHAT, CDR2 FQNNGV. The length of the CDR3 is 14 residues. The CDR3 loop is CASSSTQGLETQYF. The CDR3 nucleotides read TGTGCCAGCAGCTCCACACAGGGCCTGGAGACCCAGTACTTC.

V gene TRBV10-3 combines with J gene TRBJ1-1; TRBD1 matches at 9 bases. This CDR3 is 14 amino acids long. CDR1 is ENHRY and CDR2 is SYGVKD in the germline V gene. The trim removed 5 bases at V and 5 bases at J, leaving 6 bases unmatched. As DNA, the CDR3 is TGTGCCATCAGTAAGACAGGGGGTGATACTGAAGCTTTCTTT. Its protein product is CAISKTGGDTEAFF.

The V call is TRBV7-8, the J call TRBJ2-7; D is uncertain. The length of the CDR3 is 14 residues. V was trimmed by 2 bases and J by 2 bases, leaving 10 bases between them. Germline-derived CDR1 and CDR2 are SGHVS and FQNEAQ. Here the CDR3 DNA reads TGTGCCAGCAGCTTAATCTTAAATACCTACGAGCAGTACTTC. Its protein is CASSLILNTYEQYF.

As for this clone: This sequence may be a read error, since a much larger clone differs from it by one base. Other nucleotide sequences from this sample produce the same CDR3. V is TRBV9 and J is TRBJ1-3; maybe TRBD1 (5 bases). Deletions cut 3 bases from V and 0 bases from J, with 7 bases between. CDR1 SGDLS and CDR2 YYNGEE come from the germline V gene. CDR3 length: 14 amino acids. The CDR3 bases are TGTGCCAGCAGCGCTACAGGCTCTGGAAACACCATATATTTT. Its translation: CASSATGSGNTIYF.

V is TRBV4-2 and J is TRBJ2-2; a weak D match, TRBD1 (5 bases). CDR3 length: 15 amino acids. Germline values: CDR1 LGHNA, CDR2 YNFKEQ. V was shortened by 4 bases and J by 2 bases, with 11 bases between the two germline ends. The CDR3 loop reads CASSRPGYNTGELFF. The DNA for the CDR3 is TGTGCCAGCAGCCGGCCAGGGTACAACACCGGGGAGCTGTTTTTT.

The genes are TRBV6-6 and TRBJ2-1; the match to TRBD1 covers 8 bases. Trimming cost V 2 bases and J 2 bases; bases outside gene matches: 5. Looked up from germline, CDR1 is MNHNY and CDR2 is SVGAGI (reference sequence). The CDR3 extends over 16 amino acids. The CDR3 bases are TGTGCCAGCAGTTACGCCTGGGACAGGCCCTACAATGAGCAGTTCTTC. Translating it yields CASSYAWDRPYNEQFF.

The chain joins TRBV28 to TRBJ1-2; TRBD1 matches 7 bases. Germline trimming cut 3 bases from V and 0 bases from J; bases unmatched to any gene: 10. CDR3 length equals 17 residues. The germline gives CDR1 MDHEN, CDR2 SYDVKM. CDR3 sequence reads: CASSFPGRDSANYGYTF. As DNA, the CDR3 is TGTGCCAGCAGTTTCCCCGGTAGGGACAGCGCTAACTATGGCTACACCTTC.

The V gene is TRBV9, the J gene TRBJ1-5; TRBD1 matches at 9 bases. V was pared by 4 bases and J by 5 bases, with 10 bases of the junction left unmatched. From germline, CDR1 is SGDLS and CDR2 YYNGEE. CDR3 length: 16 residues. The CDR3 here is CASSPTGTGLDQPQHF. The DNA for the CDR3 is TGTGCCAGCAGCCCCACCGGGACAGGGTTGGATCAGCCCCAGCATTTT.

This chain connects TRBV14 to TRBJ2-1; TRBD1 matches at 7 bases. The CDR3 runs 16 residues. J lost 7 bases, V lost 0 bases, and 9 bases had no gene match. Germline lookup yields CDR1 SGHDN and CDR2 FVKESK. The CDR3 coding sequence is TGTGCCAGCAGCCAAGATTTGGGGACAGTGGGGAATGAGCAGTTCTTC. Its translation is CASSQDLGTVGNEQFF.

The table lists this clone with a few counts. Written as DNA, the CDR3 is TGTGCCAGCAGTGAAAGAGTTTACACTGAAGCTTTCTTT. As protein: CASSERVYTEAFF. The J gene is TRBJ1-1, the V gene TRBV6-1, with D hard to call. Deletions cut 2 bases from V and 3 bases from J, with 7 bases between. The length of the CDR3 is 13 residues. Germline V gives CDR1 MNHNS, CDR2 SASEGT.

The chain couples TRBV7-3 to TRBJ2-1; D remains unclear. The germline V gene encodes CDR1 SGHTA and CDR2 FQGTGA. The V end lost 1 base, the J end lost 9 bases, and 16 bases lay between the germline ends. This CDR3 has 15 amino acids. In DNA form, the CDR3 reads TGTGCCAGCAGCTTAATCGCGGCATCGAGAAGTGAGCAGTTCTTC. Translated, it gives CASSLIAASRSEQFF.

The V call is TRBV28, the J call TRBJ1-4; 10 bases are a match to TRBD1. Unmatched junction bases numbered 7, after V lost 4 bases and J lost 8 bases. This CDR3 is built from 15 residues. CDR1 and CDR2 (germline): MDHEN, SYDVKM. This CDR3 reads CASSSFDRGPEKLFF. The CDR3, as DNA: TGTGCCAGCAGTTCCTTTGACAGGGGGCCGGAAAAACTGTTTTTT.

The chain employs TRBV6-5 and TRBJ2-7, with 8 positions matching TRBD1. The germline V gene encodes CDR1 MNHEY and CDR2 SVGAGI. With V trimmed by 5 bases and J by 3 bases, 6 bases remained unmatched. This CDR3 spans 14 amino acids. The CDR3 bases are TGTGCCAGCAGTCCTCGGACAGGGATCTACGAGCAGTACTTC. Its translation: CASSPRTGIYEQYF.

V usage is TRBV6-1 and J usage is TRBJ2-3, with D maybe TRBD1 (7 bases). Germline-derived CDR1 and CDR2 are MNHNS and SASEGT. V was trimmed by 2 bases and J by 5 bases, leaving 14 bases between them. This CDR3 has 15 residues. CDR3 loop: CASSEHGRGEDTQYF. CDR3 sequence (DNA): TGTGCCAGCAGTGAACACGGCAGGGGGGAAGATACGCAGTATTTT.

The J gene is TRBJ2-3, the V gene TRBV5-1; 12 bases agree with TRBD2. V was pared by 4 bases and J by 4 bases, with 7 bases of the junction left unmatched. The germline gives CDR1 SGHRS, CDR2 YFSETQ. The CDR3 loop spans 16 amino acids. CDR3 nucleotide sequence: TGCGCCAGCAGCCCCGGGTCTAGCGGGGGGGCAGATACGCAGTATTTT. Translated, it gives CASSPGSSGGADTQYF.